Each of the 5 T cell receptor beta chains below was sequenced from the same sample in a study of regulatory T cells in long-lasting Graves disease. Sample time point: newly diagnosed GD, antithyroid drugs for less than 3 months. Researchers made the TCR library from RNA that was extracted from PBMCs. Construction of TCR beta libraries relied on iRepertoire HTBI primers and on Arm-PCR targeting CDR3 regions. TCRdb itself ran the multiplex PCR reads through MiXCR, one entry per CDR3 protein. The sample has roughly 420,000 distinct CDR3 sequences, approximately 16% seen once. These data are also associated with another study on T cells in Graves' hyperthyroidism and ophthalmopathy.

The specimen was peripheral blood mononuclear cells (PBMCs), collected at new diagnosis, from a patient treated with antithyroid drugs. These receptor sequences come from a woman in her late teens or twenties with Graves disease.

This clonotype has just a few counts. This chain connects TRBV29-1 to TRBJ2-7, with D possibly TRBD1 on 6 matching bases. The CDR3 has 13 residues. V lost 4 bases and J 4 bases, leaving 14 bases between the germline ends. Germline assignment: CDR1 SQVTM and CDR2 ANQGSEA. DNA for the CDR3: TGCAGCGTTGCTCACAGGGAGCCTTACGAGCAGTACTTC. Protein product: CSVAHREPYEQYF.

This clonotype was counted at least ten times. The chain joins TRBV2 to TRBJ1-1; D not resolved. V was cut by 9 bases and J by 4 bases, with 18 bases left in between. The CDR3 is 14 residues long. Germline loops: CDR1 SNHLY, CDR2 FYNNEI. As DNA, the CDR3 is TGTGCCAGTAGGGCCGACATTATGAGCACTGAAGCTTTCTTT. Its protein is CASRADIMSTEAFF.

The V call is TRBV12-3 or TRBV12-4, the J call TRBJ2-1; no definite D call. V was cut by 1 base and J by 15 bases, with 16 bases left in between. This CDR3 is 13 amino acids long. The CDR3 nucleotides read TGTGCCAGCAGTTTAGACTTCTTACGCCCGGGGTTCTTC. This sequence encodes CASSLDFLRPGFF.

This clonotype was counted at least ten times. CDR3 DNA sequence: TGTGCCAGCAGTGAAAGGACGTTCTATGGCTACACCTTC. This codes for CASSERTFYGYTF. V is TRBV2 and J is TRBJ1-2; D gene uncertain. This CDR3 has 13 amino acids. V lost 2 bases and J lost 4, with 8 bases in between. Germline V gene data show CDR1 as SNHLY and CDR2 as FYNNEI.

This clonotype was seen more than once but under ten times. This chain uses TRBV4-1 with TRBJ2-3; 12 nucleotides align to TRBD2. Germline assignment: CDR1 MGHRA and CDR2 YSYEKL. The CDR3 consists of 17 residues. Trimming cost V 4 bases and J 4 bases; bases outside gene matches: 9. The CDR3 protein is CASSRGLTSGSSDTQYF. CDR3 coding DNA: TGCGCCAGCAGCCGAGGCCTGACTAGCGGGAGTTCAGATACGCAGTATTTT.